The source of this T cell receptor beta chain is a study of blood T cell repertoires in COVID-19. Germline assignment: CDR1 SGHNT and CDR2 YENEEA. The CDR3 length is 15 residues. The junction had 8 bases not matched to a gene; V was cut back by 4 bases and J by 7 bases. Only in-frame clones appear in the TCRdb table, and some are missing; sequencing was by immunoSEQ multiplex PCR. This table holds roughly 35,000 clones, approximately 80% found once. J is TRBJ2-7 and V is TRBV11-3, with 12 bases matching TRBD2. The TCR sequence derives from a man aged 70 or older with acute or convalescent COVID-19. The sequencing input was peripheral blood. In nucleotides, the CDR3 is TGTGCCAGCAGCTCAAGACTAGCGGGAGTGGGAGAGCAGTACTTC. Translated: CASSSRLAGVGEQYF.